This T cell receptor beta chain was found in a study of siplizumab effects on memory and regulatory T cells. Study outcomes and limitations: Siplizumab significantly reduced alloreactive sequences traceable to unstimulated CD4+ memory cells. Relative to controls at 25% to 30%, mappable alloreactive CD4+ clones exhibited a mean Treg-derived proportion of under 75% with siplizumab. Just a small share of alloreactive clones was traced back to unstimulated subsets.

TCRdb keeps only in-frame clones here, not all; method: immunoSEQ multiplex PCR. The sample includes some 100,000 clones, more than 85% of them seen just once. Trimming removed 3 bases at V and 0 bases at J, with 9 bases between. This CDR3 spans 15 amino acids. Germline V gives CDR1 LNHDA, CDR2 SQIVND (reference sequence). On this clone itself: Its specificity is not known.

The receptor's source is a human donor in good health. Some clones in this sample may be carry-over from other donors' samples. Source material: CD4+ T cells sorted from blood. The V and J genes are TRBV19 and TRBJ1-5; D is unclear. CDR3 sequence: CASSISGYSNQPQHF. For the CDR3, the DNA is TGTGCCAGTAGTATTTCGGGATATAGCAATCAGCCCCAGCATTTT.